The 6 T cell receptor beta chains below come from one sample, sequenced in a study of T-cell memory formation after mild COVID-19. MiXCR, run by TCRdb on the 5' RACE reads, gives a single entry per CDR3 protein. The data show a few hundred thousand distinct CDR3 sequences, with around 15% seen just once and 22% held by the top ten. The sequenced sample consisted of PBMCs or a T cell subset sorted from them (not recorded which). These receptors were collected from a man younger than 35 who had mild COVID-19 (a few samples of this study predate the infection). Cell type and time point are not known.

The CDR3 DNA reads as TGTGCCAGCAGCTTCGGGACAGTGAGCTATGGCTACACCTTC. Its protein is CASSFGTVSYGYTF. The chain uses TRBV5-4 and TRBJ1-2, with 7 bases that match TRBD1. Germline lookup yields CDR1 SGHNT and CDR2 YYREEE (reference sequence). V gave up 2 bases and J gave up 4 bases; unmatched junction bases: 5. The CDR3 spans 14 residues.

With respect to this clonotype: This likely comes from a read error, as the CDR3 has no conserved phenylalanine or tryptophan at its end. V usage is TRBV4-3 and J usage is TRBJ2-5, with 7 bases matching TRBD1. V was pared by 3 bases and J by 2 bases, with 6 bases of the junction left unmatched. CDR3 length equals 15 residues. CDR1 and CDR2 from the germline V gene are LGHNA and YSLEER. CDR3 DNA sequence: TGCGCCAGCAGCCAGTTGACAGGGAGACAAGAGACCCAGTACTCC. Its translation is CASSQLTGRQETQYS.

J is TRBJ2-7 and V is TRBV18; D uncertain. From germline, CDR1 is KGHSH and CDR2 LQKENI. This CDR3 has 13 residues. V lost 3 bases and J lost 3, with 9 bases in between. CDR3 amino acids: CASSPGLYYEQYV. In DNA form, the CDR3 reads TGTGCCAGCTCACCGGGTCTTTACTACGAGCAGTACGTC.

The chain has TRBV27 and TRBJ1-2; no firm D call. The V end was cut by 2 bases, the J end by 1 base, with 5 bases between. The length of the CDR3 is 13 residues. CDR1 and CDR2 (germline): MNHEY, SMNVEV (reference sequence). The CDR3 DNA follows: TGTGCCAGCAGTTTACACCTTAACTATGGCTACACCTTC. Protein product: CASSLHLNYGYTF.

This clonotype was observed a few times. The chain combines TRBV12-5 with TRBJ1-5; D gene uncertain. Looked up from germline, CDR1 is LGHNT and CDR2 is FRNRAP. V was clipped by 7 bases and J by 0 bases, with 16 bases between them. This CDR3 contains 16 residues. The CDR3 spells CASVPSPGHSNQPQHF. CDR3 in DNA: TGTGCTAGTGTCCCCTCACCTGGCCATAGCAATCAGCCCCAGCATTTT.

This clonotype has more than one count but fewer than ten. The V gene is TRBV7-9, the J gene TRBJ2-2; D remains ambiguous. V was trimmed by 1 base and J by 0 bases, leaving 6 bases between them. Looked up from germline, CDR1 is SEHNR and CDR2 is FQNEAQ (reference sequence). CDR3 length: 15 amino acids. The CDR3 nucleotides read TGTGCCAGCAGCTTAGGGAGCTCGAACACCGGGGAGCTGTTTTTT. It codes for CASSLGSSNTGELFF. Full variable domain (missing parts from reference TRBV7-9 and TRBJ2-2): DTGVSQNPRHKITKRGQNVTFRCDPISEHNRLYWYRQTLGQGPEFLTYFQNEAQLEKSRLLSDRFSAERPKGSFSTLEIQRTEQGDSAMYLCASSLGSSNTGELFFGEGSRLTVL.